This is a list of T cell receptor beta chains from one sample in a study of identical twins. TCRdb re-derived calls from the 5' RACE reads in MiXCR, one entry per CDR3 protein. The data contain around 340,000 distinct CDR3 sequences, 9% to 10% of them singletons. Sequenced: naive T cells sorted from blood. Receptor source: a woman aged 45 to 65 in good health. CDR3s include the opening cysteine and the closing phenylalanine or tryptophan. D genes are given only for firm matches. Not every row has a clone size; where given, it reads once, few, many or a size class.

TRBV6-4	.	.	TRBJ2-3	CASSDILGDTQYF	TGTGCCAGCAGTGACATTTTGGGAGATACGCAGTATTTT
TRBV10-3	.	few	TRBJ1-1	CAITESTQIAAFF	TGTGCCATCACTGAATCCACCCAGATTGCAGCTTTCTTT
TRBV20-1	TRBD1	.	TRBJ1-4	CSAIPGTGNEKLFF	TGCAGTGCTATCCCCGGGACAGGGAATGAAAAACTGTTTTTT
TRBV7-8	TRBD1	.	TRBJ2-3	CASSFRGQGDTQYF	TGTGCCAGCAGCTTCCGCGGACAGGGGGATACGCAGTATTTT
TRBV30	TRBD1	.	TRBJ2-1	CAWRVDRGHGEQFF	TGTGCCTGGAGGGTGGACAGGGGGCATGGTGAGCAGTTCTTC
TRBV5-1	.	.	TRBJ1-2	CASSLGDANYGYTF	TGCGCCAGCAGCTTGGGGGATGCCAACTATGGCTACACCTTC
TRBV5-6	.	few	TRBJ1-2	CASSLWGRFSDGYTF	TGTGCCAGCAGCTTGTGGGGTAGATTCTCGGATGGCTACACCTTC
TRBV11-1	.	many	TRBJ2-1	CASSLAVSQQFF	TGTGCCAGCAGCTTAGCGGTGAGTCAGCAGTTCTTC
TRBV20-1	.	.	TRBJ2-3	CSARDARVKADTQYF	TGCAGTGCTAGAGATGCTCGGGTAAAGGCAGATACGCAGTATTTT
TRBV5-1	TRBD1	few	TRBJ2-4	CASSLGWDREKNIQYF	TGCGCCAGCAGTTTAGGATGGGACAGGGAAAAAAACATTCAGTACTTC
TRBV11-2	.	many	TRBJ2-1	CASSLVVDGEQFF	TGTGCCAGCAGCTTAGTGGTAGATGGTGAGCAGTTCTTC
TRBV6-5	TRBD2	few	TRBJ2-1	CASSRAGVGNEQFF	TGTGCCAGCAGCAGAGCGGGGGTGGGCAATGAGCAGTTCTTC
TRBV29-1	.	many	TRBJ1-4	CSVRGTPTNEKLFF	TGCAGCGTTCGCGGGACACCAACTAATGAAAAACTGTTTTTT
TRBV21-1	.	many	TRBJ2-1	CASSPSRSSYNEQFF	TGTGCCAGCAGCCCTTCCCGGAGCTCCTACAATGAGCAGTTCTTC
TRBV24-1	.	.	TRBJ2-2	CATRSSTSETGELFF	TGTGCCACCAGGTCCTCGACGAGCGAGACCGGGGAGCTGTTTTTT
TRBV7-8	.	few	TRBJ2-7	CASSPSLAASSYEQYF	TGTGCCAGCAGCCCCAGCTTGGCGGCGAGCTCCTACGAGCAGTACTTC
TRBV12-3/TRBV12-4	.	many	TRBJ1-4	CASSLSQDSPRLF	TGTGCCAGCAGTCTCTCCCAGGACAGCCCACGATTGTTT
TRBV11-2	.	few	TRBJ1-2	CASSLKGGGTIGDYGYTF	TGTGCCAGCAGCTTAAAGGGCGGCGGCACAATCGGGGACTATGGCTACACCTTC
TRBV20-1	.	few	TRBJ2-3	CSAEIPGRLQYF	TGCAGTGCCGAAATTCCGGGACGACTGCAGTATTTT
TRBV29-1	TRBD1	few	TRBJ2-3	CSVTGGALVTDTQYF	TGCAGCGTTACAGGGGGTGCCCTTGTCACAGATACGCAGTATTTT